One and the same sample provided the 28 T cell receptor beta chains below, sequenced in a study of T cells in Graves' hyperthyroidism and ophthalmopathy (dated by TCRdb to about 2019). Libraries were constructed by multiplex PCR. The sequencer listed for this sample is Illumina HiSeq 2000. The TCR beta CDR3 regions were amplified from the RNA transcripts. A first-round RT-PCR of the TCR CDR3 used the HTBI primer set with the Qiagen OneStep RT-PCR kit. Starting from the raw public reads, TCRdb applied fastp trimming at Q25, assembled clones with MiXCR and retained in-frame beta chains. Rows with one shared CDR3 protein collapse into an entry with the most common genes and DNA. The sample has about 640,000 distinct CDR3 sequences on record, about 14% of them singletons. The ten largest clones add up to approximately 12% of the sample. The sample consisted of blood. Receptor source: a woman aged 50 to 60 with Graves' ophthalmopathy.

This clonotype was counted a few times. This chain joins TRBV7-3 and TRBJ1-2; D is possibly TRBD1 (6 bases). The germline V gene encodes CDR1 SGHTA and CDR2 FQGTGA. The V end was cut by 5 bases, the J end by 3 bases, with 28 bases between. The CDR3 spans 19 residues. DNA of the CDR3: TGTGCCAGCAGCCCGAACGCTAATTTAACTCAGGGGTGGGACTATGGCTACACCTTC. Protein sequence: CASSPNANLTQGWDYGYTF.

This clonotype came up many times. The chain recombines TRBV3-1 with TRBJ2-7; 8 bases agree with TRBD1. This CDR3 comprises 13 residues. Germline CDR1 reads LGHDT; CDR2 reads YNNKEL (reference sequence). The J segment lost 6 bases and the V segment lost 4 bases, leaving 5 bases of the junction unmatched. CDR3 sequence: CASSRGQGSEQYF. CDR3 sequence (DNA): TGTGCCAGCAGCCGAGGACAGGGTTCCGAGCAGTACTTC.

This clonotype appeared many times. This rearrangement joins TRBV28 to TRBJ2-7; TRBD1 might be the D (6 bases). Deletions cut 2 bases from V and 0 bases from J, with 14 bases between. CDR3 length equals 16 residues. The germline V gene encodes CDR1 MDHEN and CDR2 SYDVKM. CDR3 nucleotides: TGTGCCAGCAGTTTAGGGGTTCTAGGGGGCTCCTACGAGCAGTACTTC. Protein sequence: CASSLGVLGGSYEQYF.

This chain connects TRBV7-2 to TRBJ2-5; 10 bases line up with TRBD1. This CDR3 is 14 amino acids long. The trim removed 5 bases at V and 7 bases at J, leaving 7 bases unmatched. Germline V gene lookup returns CDR1 SGHTA and CDR2 FQGNSA. The CDR3 coding sequence is TGTGCCAGCAGCCGTTCGACAGGGGGCAGGACCCAGTACTTC. Its protein is CASSRSTGGRTQYF. The entire variable domain, with the rest obtained from reference TRBV7-2 and TRBJ2-5, is as follows: GAGVSQSPSNKVTEKGKDVELRCDPISGHTALYWYRQSLGQGLEFLIYFQGNSAPDKSGLPSDRFSAERTGGSVSTLTIQRTQQEDSAVYLCASSRSTGGRTQYFGPGTRLLVL.

The chain carries TRBV7-9 and TRBJ2-1; D perhaps matches TRBD2 (6 bases). Trimming left V 1 base short and J 2 bases short, with 15 bases between. Per germline, CDR1 SEHNR and CDR2 FQNEAQ (reference sequence). CDR3 length: 17 amino acids. As DNA, the CDR3 is TGTGCCAGCAGCTTAGGCCTGGCTAGCGAAGCCTACAATGAGCAGTTCTTC. It encodes CASSLGLASEAYNEQFF.

This clonotype was found many times. The V call is TRBV28, the J call TRBJ1-5, with 7 bases matching TRBD1. The CDR3 extends over 20 amino acids. The germline gives CDR1 MDHEN, CDR2 SYDVKM. The junction had 23 bases not matched to a gene; V was cut back by 9 bases and J by 0 bases. In nucleotides, the CDR3 is TGTGCCAGTCACAAACAAATGTACAGGGGAGGGGGGTATAGCAATCAGCCCCAGCATTTT. Protein: CASHKQMYRGGGYSNQPQHF.

Details on this clonotype: A read error is possible here, since a much larger clone lies one base away. The chain combines TRBV28 with TRBJ2-7; 7 bases map to TRBD1. V shed 2 bases and J 0 bases; nucleotides not matched to a gene: 10. Looked up from germline, CDR1 is MDHEN and CDR2 is SYDVKM. This CDR3 contains 17 residues. The CDR3 DNA reads TGTGCCAGCAGTTTAGCCCGACAGGGACCTCACTCCTACGAGCAGTACTTC. Protein sequence: CASSLARQGPHSYEQYF. The entire variable domain, with the rest obtained from reference TRBV28 and TRBJ2-7, is as follows: DVKVTQSSRYLVKRTGEKVFLECVQDMDHENMFWYRQDPGLGLRLIYFSYDVKMKEKGDIPEGYSVSREKKERFSLILESASTNQTSMYLCASSLARQGPHSYEQYFGPGTRLTVT.

This clonotype has a count of ten or more. The chain couples TRBV24-1 to TRBJ2-7; 8 bases fit TRBD1. CDR1 and CDR2 (germline): KGHDR, SFDVKD. The CDR3 is made up of 16 amino acids. V was clipped by 2 bases and J by 3 bases; unmatched bases: 8. DNA for the CDR3: TGTGCCACCAGTGATTCGGGGCAGGGGGCAGACTACGAGCAGTACTTC. Translation: CATSDSGQGADYEQYF.

V and J are TRBV29-1 and TRBJ2-1; TRBD2 matches 7 bases. Germline values: CDR1 SQVTM, CDR2 ANQGSEA. This CDR3 has 11 residues. The V and J ends lost 8 bases and 6 bases, in that order; junction bases with no gene match: 4. The CDR3 region is CSRIAGNEQFF. CDR3 coding DNA: TGCAGCAGAATAGCGGGCAATGAGCAGTTCTTC.

The J gene is TRBJ2-2, the V gene TRBV11-2; 8 nucleotides agree with TRBD1. Looked up from germline, CDR1 is SGHAT and CDR2 is FQNNGV. Germline trimming cut 3 bases from V and 5 bases from J; bases unmatched to any gene: 11. CDR3 length: 17 residues. The CDR3 region has the DNA TGTGCCAGCAGCTTCCAGGGGGCGGGCGGGACAACCGGGGAGCTGTTTTTT. It specifies CASSFQGAGGTTGELFF.

This clonotype was observed a few times. The chain uses TRBV4-2 and TRBJ2-1; D not certain. Germline V gene sequence: CDR1 LGHNA, CDR2 YNFKEQ. V lost 0 bases to trimming and J lost 10 bases, with 10 bases between them. The CDR3 sequence is 13 residues long. The CDR3 DNA reads as TGTGCCAGCAGCCAAGATCGGATAACCGAGCAGTTCTTC. This translates into CASSQDRITEQFF.

This clonotype was counted many times. V gene TRBV10-3 combines with J gene TRBJ2-7; D is unclear. V was trimmed by 5 bases and J by 0 bases, leaving 14 bases between them. CDR1 ENHRY and CDR2 SYGVKD come from the germline V gene. The CDR3 totals 15 residues. CDR3 bases: TGTGCCATCAGTCCCGGTGGCCTAGACTCCTACGAGCAGTACTTC. Its protein product is CAISPGGLDSYEQYF.

This clonotype was recorded many times. The chain links TRBV6-5 to TRBJ2-1, with TRBD2 matching 13 bases. The CDR3 is 17 residues long. The germline gives CDR1 MNHEY, CDR2 SVGAGI. The ends lost 2 bases at V and 7 bases at J; junction bases unmatched: 8. CDR3 coding DNA: TGTGCCAGCAGTTACCATTTTACTAGCGGGAGGGTAAATGAGCAGTTCTTC. This translates into CASSYHFTSGRVNEQFF.

This clonotype has ten or more counts. This chain uses TRBV11-2 with TRBJ2-6; 9 bases map to TRBD1. Trimming cost V 5 bases and J 5 bases; bases outside gene matches: 7. The germline V gene has CDR1 SGHAT and CDR2 FQNNGV. The CDR3 loop spans 16 amino acids. CDR3 coding DNA: TGTGCCAGCAGCCCTGAAACAGGGGGCCGGGCCAACGTCCTGACTTTC. As protein: CASSPETGGRANVLTF.

This clonotype was recorded at least ten times. This sequence joins TRBV7-9 and TRBJ2-1; D gene unclear. This CDR3 contains 13 residues. Trimming stripped 0 bases from V and 7 bases from J, with 7 bases between. CDR1 and CDR2 from the germline V gene are SEHNR and FQNEAQ (reference sequence). CDR3 coding DNA: TGTGCCAGCAGCTTAGCACGGCATAATGAGCAGTTCTTC. Translated: CASSLARHNEQFF.

This clonotype was found many times. J is TRBJ2-1 and V is TRBV27; D remains unclear. The V gene lost 2 bases and the J gene lost 3 bases, with 11 bases spanning the gap. Germline CDR1 MNHEY, CDR2 SMNVEV (reference sequence). This CDR3 contains 15 residues. Written as DNA, the CDR3 is TGTGCCAGCAGTTTAAGGGATAGGGTCTACAATGAGCAGTTCTTC. Its protein is CASSLRDRVYNEQFF.

This clonotype was counted at least ten times. This chain uses TRBV20-1 with TRBJ2-5; D unclear. The CDR3 spans 12 residues. Germline lookup yields CDR1 DFQATT and CDR2 SNEGSKA (reference sequence). The V and J ends lost 3 bases and 2 bases respectively, with 7 bases between them. The CDR3 DNA reads TGCAGTGCTAGTTCGGATCAAGAGACCCAGTACTTC. Protein: CSASSDQETQYF.

The chain has TRBV29-1 and TRBJ1-2; 9 bases agree with TRBD1. CDR3 length: 15 amino acids. V shed 3 bases and J 3 bases; nucleotides not matched to a gene: 8. CDR1 SQVTM and CDR2 ANQGSEA come from the germline V gene. Here the CDR3 reads CSVDAGTGSYYGYTF. The CDR3 bases are TGCAGCGTTGACGCCGGGACAGGGTCCTACTATGGCTACACCTTC. The entire variable domain, with the rest obtained from reference TRBV29-1 and TRBJ1-2, is as follows: SAVISQKPSRDICQRGTSLTIQCQVDSQVTMMFWYRQQPGQSLTLIATANQGSEATYESGFVIDKFPISRPNLTFSTLTVSNMSPEDSSIYLCSVDAGTGSYYGYTFGSGTRLTVV.

This clonotype was observed a handful of times. The chain employs TRBV6-1 and TRBJ2-1, with 7 bases matching TRBD2. Germline V CDR1 and CDR2: MNHNS, SASEGT. The ends lost 5 bases at V and 13 bases at J; junction bases unmatched: 17. CDR3 length: 15 amino acids. CDR3 residues: CASSQSWVLGGGQFF. The DNA of the CDR3 is TGTGCCAGCAGTCAATCTTGGGTTTTGGGGGGGGGTCAGTTCTTC.

This clonotype was picked up many times. The rearrangement joins TRBV28 to TRBJ2-5; 9 nucleotides match TRBD1. The CDR3 contains 11 residues. The trim removed 4 bases at V and 12 bases at J, leaving 3 bases unmatched. Per germline, CDR1 MDHEN and CDR2 SYDVKM. The CDR3 loop reads CASSSGTGKYF. For the CDR3, the DNA is TGTGCCAGCAGTTCCGGGACAGGGAAGTACTTC.

This clonotype was seen at least ten times. The rearrangement uses TRBV20-1 and TRBJ1-6, with TRBD1 matching over 7 bases. With 1 base clipped from V and 7 bases from J, the junction kept 4 bases outside the gene matches. The CDR3 has 14 residues. The germline V gene encodes CDR1 DFQATT and CDR2 SNEGSKA (reference sequence). In nucleotides, the CDR3 is TGCAGTGCTAGAGTCACAGGGGTGAATTCACCCCTCCACTTT. This sequence encodes CSARVTGVNSPLHF.

This chain links TRBV19 with TRBJ2-3; 12 bases fit TRBD2. Germline trimming cut 8 bases from V and 0 bases from J; bases unmatched to any gene: 12. The germline V gene encodes CDR1 LNHDA and CDR2 SQIVND (reference sequence). The CDR3 covers 18 residues. Written as DNA, the CDR3 is TGTGCCAGTCATTGGCGCCATGGGACTAGCGGGAGCACAGATACGCAGTATTTT. It encodes CASHWRHGTSGSTDTQYF.

V and J are TRBV29-1 and TRBJ2-7, with TRBD2 matching 12 bases. Looked up from germline, CDR1 is SQVTM and CDR2 is ANQGSEA. After removal of 7 bases from V and 2 bases from J, the junction contained 3 bases not matched to a gene. This CDR3 is built from 13 residues. In DNA, the CDR3 is TGCAGCGCTGGACTAGCGGGGACCTACGAGCAGTACTTC. As protein: CSAGLAGTYEQYF.

This clonotype was seen many times. The rearrangement links TRBV9 to TRBJ2-1, with unresolved D. Germline values: CDR1 SGDLS, CDR2 YYNGEE. Trimming removed 0 bases from V and 8 bases from J, with 6 bases in between. The CDR3 consists of 12 residues. CDR3 in DNA: TGTGCCAGCAGCGTAGTCCCCCATGAGCAGTTCTTC. It translates to CASSVVPHEQFF. The full variable domain, its missing parts supplied by reference TRBV9 and TRBJ2-1, is DSGVTQTPKHLITATGQRVTLRCSPRSGDLSVYWYQQSLDQGLQFLIQYYNGEERAKGNILERFSAQQFPDLHSELNLSSLELGDSALYFCASSVVPHEQFFGPGTRLTVL.

This clonotype was detected once. The rearrangement links TRBV19 to TRBJ2-7; 10 nucleotides line up with TRBD2. Per the germline V gene, CDR1 is LNHDA and CDR2 is SQIVND (reference sequence). Trimming at V came to 7 bases and at J to 4 bases, leaving 7 bases not matched to a gene. CDR3 length: 14 residues. CDR3 nucleotides: TGTGCCAGTACCCCTAGCGGGAGTCCGTACGAGCAGTACTTC. It translates to CASTPSGSPYEQYF. Full variable domain (outside the CDR3, taken from reference TRBV19 and TRBJ2-7): DGGITQSPKYLFRKEGQNVTLSCEQNLNHDAMYWYRQDPGQGLRLIYYSQIVNDFQKGDIAEGYSVSREKKESFPLTVTSAQKNPTAFYLCASTPSGSPYEQYFGPGTRLTVT.

This clonotype has just a few counts. The CDR3 reads CASSPRIDRVSYNEQFF. The CDR3 region has the DNA TGTGCCAGTAGTCCCAGAATCGACAGAGTCTCCTACAATGAGCAGTTCTTC. The V gene is TRBV19, the J gene TRBJ2-1; D perhaps matches TRBD1 (5 bases). CDR1 and CDR2 (germline): LNHDA, SQIVND (reference sequence). The CDR3 sequence is 17 residues long. Trimming left V 5 bases short and J 0 bases short, with 17 bases between.

Ten or more counts support this clonotype. V is TRBV27 and J is TRBJ2-7, with 13 bases fitting TRBD2. Germline CDR1 reads MNHEY; CDR2 reads SMNVEV (reference sequence). After removal of 5 bases from V and 5 bases from J, the junction contained 3 bases not matched to a gene. This CDR3 region has 14 residues. CDR3 DNA sequence: TGTGCCAGCAGTGTTACTAGCGGGAGGGACGAGCAGTACTTC. Translated: CASSVTSGRDEQYF.

The chain combines TRBV19 with TRBJ2-5; 8 bases fit TRBD2. The CDR3 spans 15 residues. CDR1 is LNHDA and CDR2 is SQIVND in the germline V gene (reference sequence). Trimming removed 4 bases from V and 2 bases from J; junction bases left unmatched: 6. The CDR3 region is CASSSAAGGQETQYF. CDR3 nucleotide sequence: TGTGCCAGTAGTAGTGCCGCGGGAGGTCAAGAGACCCAGTACTTC.